These 7 T cell receptor beta chains share one sample of origin, sequenced in a study of vaccination and CD4 T cells after COVID-19. Their cognate antigens are unknown. Specified treatment: roughly 10-day PBMC culture with coronavirus spike peptide pools or control peptides (ViraFEST assay). Cultured CD4+ T cell DNA was sequenced using the Oncomine TCR Beta short-read assay. TCRdb reprocessed the PCR reads via MiXCR and lists one record per CDR3 protein. The profile shows 15,000 or so distinct CDR3 sequences, 70% to 80% of them singletons. Sequencing input: CD4+ T cells from blood, cultured in vitro. Receptors originate from a human donor who had recovered from COVID-19.

V and J are TRBV6-2 or TRBV6-3 and TRBJ2-7; 9 bases are shared with TRBD2. With V trimmed by 6 bases and J by 1 base, 7 bases remained unmatched. The germline gives CDR1 MNHEY, CDR2 SVGEGT. The CDR3 consists of 15 residues. Here the CDR3 DNA reads TGTGCCAGCAGCTCAGCGGGAGGCGGGTCCTACGAGCAGTACTTC. This sequence encodes CASSSAGGGSYEQYF.

The chain carries TRBV9 and TRBJ1-5; the match to TRBD1 covers 7 bases. V dropped 4 bases and J dropped 6; count of bases not matched to a gene: 10. The CDR3 covers 15 residues. CDR1 is SGDLS and CDR2 is YYNGEE in the germline V gene. The CDR3 nucleotides are TGTGCCAGCAGCCCTACAGGGGATGGAGGTCAGCCCCAGCATTTT. It yields the protein CASSPTGDGGQPQHF.

The chain is built from TRBV15 and TRBJ1-4; D remains unclear. Germline CDR1 LNHNV, CDR2 YYDKDF (reference sequence). V dropped 3 bases and J dropped 8 bases, with 10 bases sitting between them. There are 13 residues in the CDR3. CDR3 region: CATSSGVLEKLFF. CDR3 sequence (DNA): TGTGCCACCAGCAGTGGGGTTCTCGAAAAACTGTTTTTT.

The chain recombines TRBV7-2 with TRBJ2-7; no clear D gene. The CDR3 sequence is 13 residues long. Per the germline V gene, CDR1 is SGHTA and CDR2 is FQGNSA. The V and J ends lost 2 bases and 2 bases respectively, with 7 bases between them. The DNA of the CDR3 is TGTGCCAGCAGCTTAAATTCGGCCTACGAGCAGTACTTC. It encodes CASSLNSAYEQYF.

The rearrangement joins TRBV10-3 to TRBJ2-7; TRBD1 matches at 9 bases. Germline CDR1 and CDR2: ENHRY and SYGVKD. The CDR3 is made up of 14 amino acids. The J segment lost 5 bases and the V segment lost 2 bases, leaving 4 bases of the junction unmatched. The CDR3 nucleotides are TGTGCCATCAGTGAGGACAGGGGGATCGACGAGCAGTACTTC. This codes for CAISEDRGIDEQYF.

This chain connects TRBV20-1 to TRBJ2-1, with 10 nucleotides matching TRBD2. Germline lookup yields CDR1 DFQATT and CDR2 SNEGSKA (reference sequence). V was pared by 6 bases and J by 6 bases, with 8 bases of the junction left unmatched. The CDR3 is made up of 14 amino acids. The CDR3 protein is CSAASGRTSNEQFF. The CDR3 DNA is TGCAGTGCCGCTAGCGGGAGAACGTCCAATGAGCAGTTCTTC.

The CDR3 bases are TGTGCCAGCAGCTCCCGTGGAGATACGCAGTATTTT. This codes for CASSSRGDTQYF. V usage is TRBV2 and J usage is TRBJ2-3; D is undetermined. Germline CDR1 reads SNHLY; CDR2 reads FYNNEI. The germline V and J ends were trimmed by 6 bases and 5 bases, with 9 bases remaining between them. The CDR3 is 12 amino acids.